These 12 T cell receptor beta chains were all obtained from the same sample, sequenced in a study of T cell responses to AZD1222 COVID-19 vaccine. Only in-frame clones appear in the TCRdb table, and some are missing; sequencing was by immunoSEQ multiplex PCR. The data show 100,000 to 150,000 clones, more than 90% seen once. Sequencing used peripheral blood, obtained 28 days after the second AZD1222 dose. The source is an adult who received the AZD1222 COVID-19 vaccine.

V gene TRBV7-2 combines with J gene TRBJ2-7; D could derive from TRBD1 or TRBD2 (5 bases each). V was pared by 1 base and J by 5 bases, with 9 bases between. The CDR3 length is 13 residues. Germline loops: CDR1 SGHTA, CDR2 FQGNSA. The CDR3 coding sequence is TGTGCCAGCAGCTTAGTGGGGGACCACGAGCAGTACTTC. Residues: CASSLVGDHEQYF.

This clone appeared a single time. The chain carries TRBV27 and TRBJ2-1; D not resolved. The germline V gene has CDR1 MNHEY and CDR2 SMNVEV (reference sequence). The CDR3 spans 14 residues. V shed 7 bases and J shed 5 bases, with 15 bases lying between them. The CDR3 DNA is TGTGCCAGCACCTGGTCCAGGAGAGACAATGAGCAGTTCTTC. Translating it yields CASTWSRRDNEQFF.

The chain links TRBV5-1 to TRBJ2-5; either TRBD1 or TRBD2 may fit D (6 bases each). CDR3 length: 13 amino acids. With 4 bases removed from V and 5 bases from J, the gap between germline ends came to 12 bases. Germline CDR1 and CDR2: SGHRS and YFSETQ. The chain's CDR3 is CASSPQGGETQYF. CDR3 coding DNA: TGCGCCAGCAGCCCACAGGGAGGCGAGACCCAGTACTTC.

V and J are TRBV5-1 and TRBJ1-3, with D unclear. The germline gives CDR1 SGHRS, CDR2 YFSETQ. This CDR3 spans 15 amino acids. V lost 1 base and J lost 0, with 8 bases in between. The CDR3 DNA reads TGCGCCAGCAGCTTGTCGACGTACTCTGGAAACACCATATATTTT. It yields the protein CASSLSTYSGNTIYF.

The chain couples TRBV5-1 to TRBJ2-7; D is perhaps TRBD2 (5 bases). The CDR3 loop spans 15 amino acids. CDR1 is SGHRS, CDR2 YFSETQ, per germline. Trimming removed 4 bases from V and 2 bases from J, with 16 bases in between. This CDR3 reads CASSERAEGTYEQYF. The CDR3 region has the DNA TGCGCCAGCAGCGAGAGGGCAGAAGGAACCTACGAGCAGTACTTC.

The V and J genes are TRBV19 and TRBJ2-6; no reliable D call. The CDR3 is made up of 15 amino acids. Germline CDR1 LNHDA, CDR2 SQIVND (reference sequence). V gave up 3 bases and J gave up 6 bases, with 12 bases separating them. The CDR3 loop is CASSIIRVPANVLTF. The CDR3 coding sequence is TGTGCCAGTAGTATTATACGCGTTCCGGCCAACGTCCTGACTTTC. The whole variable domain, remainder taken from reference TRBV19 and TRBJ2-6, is DGGITQSPKYLFRKEGQNVTLSCEQNLNHDAMYWYRQDPGQGLRLIYYSQIVNDFQKGDIAEGYSVSREKKESFPLTVTSAQKNPTAFYLCASSIIRVPANVLTFGAGSRLTVL.

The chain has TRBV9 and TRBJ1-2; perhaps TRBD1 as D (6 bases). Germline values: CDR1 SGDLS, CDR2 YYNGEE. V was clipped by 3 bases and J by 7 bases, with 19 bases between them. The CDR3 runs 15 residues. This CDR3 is CASSAYFVGALGYTF. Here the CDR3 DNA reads TGTGCCAGCAGCGCCTATTTCGTGGGGGCGCTTGGCTACACCTTC.

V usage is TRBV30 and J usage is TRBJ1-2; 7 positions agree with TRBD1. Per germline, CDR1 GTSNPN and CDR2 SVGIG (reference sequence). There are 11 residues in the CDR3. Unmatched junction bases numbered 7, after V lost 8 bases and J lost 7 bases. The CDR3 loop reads CALGAGGGYTF. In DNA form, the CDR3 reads TGTGCCCTTGGGGCAGGGGGTGGCTACACCTTC.

CDR3: CASSLGLAAPYEQYF. DNA for the CDR3: TGCGCCAGCAGCTTGGGGCTAGCGGCACCCTACGAGCAGTACTTC. This chain uses TRBV5-1 with TRBJ2-7; 7 bases fit TRBD2. There are 15 residues in the CDR3. Per germline, CDR1 SGHRS and CDR2 YFSETQ. V trimming: 0 bases; J trimming: 2 bases; junction bases outside the gene matches: 5.

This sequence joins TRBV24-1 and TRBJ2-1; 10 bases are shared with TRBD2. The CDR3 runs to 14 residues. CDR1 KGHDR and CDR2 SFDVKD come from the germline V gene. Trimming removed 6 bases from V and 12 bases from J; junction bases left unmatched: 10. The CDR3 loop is CATSPGASGSVQFF. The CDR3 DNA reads TGTGCCACCAGTCCGGGTGCTAGCGGGAGTGTGCAGTTCTTC.

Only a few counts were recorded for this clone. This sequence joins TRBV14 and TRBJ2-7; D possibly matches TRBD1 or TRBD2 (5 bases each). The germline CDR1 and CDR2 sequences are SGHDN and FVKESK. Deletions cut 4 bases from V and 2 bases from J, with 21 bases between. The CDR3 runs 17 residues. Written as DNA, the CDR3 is TGTGCCAGCAGCCCTGCCCTAAAGGGGCGGGTACCCTACGAGCAGTACTTC. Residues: CASSPALKGRVPYEQYF. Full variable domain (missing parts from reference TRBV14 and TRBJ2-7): EAGVTQFPSHSVIEKGQTVTLRCDPISGHDNLYWYRRVMGKEIKFLLHFVKESKQDESGMPNNRFLAERTGGTYSTLKVQPAELEDSGVYFCASSPALKGRVPYEQYFGPGTRLTVT.

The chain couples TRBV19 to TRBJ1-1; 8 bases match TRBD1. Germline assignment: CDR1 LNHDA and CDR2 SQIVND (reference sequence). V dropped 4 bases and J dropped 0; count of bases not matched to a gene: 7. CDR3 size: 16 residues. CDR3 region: CASSKRTGTMNTEAFF. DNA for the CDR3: TGTGCCAGTAGTAAGAGGACAGGGACAATGAACACTGAAGCTTTCTTT. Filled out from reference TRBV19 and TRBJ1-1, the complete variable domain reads DGGITQSPKYLFRKEGQNVTLSCEQNLNHDAMYWYRQDPGQGLRLIYYSQIVNDFQKGDIAEGYSVSREKKESFPLTVTSAQKNPTAFYLCASSKRTGTMNTEAFFGQGTRLTVV.